The 9 T cell receptor beta chains below were found in one sample sequenced in a study of CD8 T cells in Susac syndrome. Random hexamers served to reverse transcribe about 0.45 to 1 ug RNA. TCRdb re-called the immunoSEQ multiplex PCR reads through MiXCR, storing one row per CDR3 protein. The data hold some 180,000 distinct CDR3 sequences, with around 94% observed a single time. Sequences were obtained from CD4+ T cells from PBMCs. These receptors were taken from a human donor with Susac syndrome.

The CDR3 reads CSASSEARVQETQYF. Here the CDR3 DNA reads TGCAGTGCTAGTAGTGAGGCAAGGGTCCAAGAGACCCAGTACTTC. The chain uses TRBV20-1 and TRBJ2-5; no definite D call. V gave up 3 bases and J gave up 1 base, with 15 bases separating them. Germline V CDR1 and CDR2: DFQATT, SNEGSKA (reference sequence). The CDR3 loop spans 15 amino acids.

The gene calls are TRBV7-9 and TRBJ1-1; perhaps TRBD1 as D (5 bases). V lost 2 bases, J lost 1 base, and 14 bases lay in between. Germline values: CDR1 SEHNR, CDR2 FQNEAQ (reference sequence). The CDR3 totals 16 residues. The CDR3 protein is CASSLYGDSGNTEAFF. CDR3 DNA: TGTGCCAGCAGCTTATATGGTGACAGTGGGAACACTGAAGCTTTCTTT. The entire variable domain, with the rest obtained from reference TRBV7-9 and TRBJ1-1, is as follows: DTGVSQNPRHKITKRGQNVTFRCDPISEHNRLYWYRQTLGQGPEFLTYFQNEAQLEKSRLLSDRFSAERPKGSFSTLEIQRTEQGDSAMYLCASSLYGDSGNTEAFFGQGTRLTVV.

This clonotype occurred once. This chain connects TRBV12-5 to TRBJ1-5; 7 bases fit TRBD1. Germline assignment: CDR1 LGHNT and CDR2 FRNRAP. This CDR3 is 17 amino acids long. V was clipped by 4 bases and J by 6 bases; unmatched bases: 15. The CDR3 spells CASGYITRQGEGQPQHF. The CDR3 bases are TGTGCTAGTGGTTACATCACTCGACAGGGAGAGGGTCAGCCCCAGCATTTT.

The gene calls are TRBV10-3 and TRBJ2-1; 8 nucleotides agree with TRBD1. Looked up from germline, CDR1 is ENHRY and CDR2 is SYGVKD. V lost 2 bases, J lost 7 bases, and 4 bases stayed unmatched. The CDR3 runs to 14 residues. CDR3 loop: CAISEDRGANEQFF. CDR3 in DNA: TGTGCCATCAGTGAGGACAGGGGTGCAAATGAGCAGTTCTTC.

For the CDR3, the DNA is TGCGCCAGCAGCTTGGGTTCTAGCGGGAGAGGTGAGACCCAGTACTTC. Amino acid sequence: CASSLGSSGRGETQYF. J is TRBJ2-5 and V is TRBV5-1; TRBD2 matches at 10 bases. Germline CDR1 and CDR2: SGHRS and YFSETQ. Trimming removed 0 bases from V and 5 bases from J; junction bases left unmatched: 7. This CDR3 is built from 16 residues.

This CDR3 is CASSTAFRLANEQFF. CDR3 nucleotides: TGTGCCAGTAGTACCGCCTTTCGGCTAGCCAATGAGCAGTTCTTC. This sequence joins TRBV19 and TRBJ2-1; D perhaps matches TRBD2 (5 bases). Germline V gene lookup returns CDR1 LNHDA and CDR2 SQIVND (reference sequence). V was shortened by 4 bases and J by 6 bases, with 16 bases between the two germline ends. The CDR3 is 15 amino acids.

This clonotype appeared a few times. This sequence joins TRBV11-2 and TRBJ2-3; TRBD1 aligns across 10 bases. The CDR3 spans 15 residues. Germline loops: CDR1 SGHAT, CDR2 FQNNGV. V shed 6 bases, J shed 2 bases, and the junction held 5 bases outside the gene matches. The CDR3 spells CASSLDRGYTDTQYF. CDR3 DNA: TGTGCCAGCAGTTTGGACAGGGGGTACACAGATACGCAGTATTTT.

The chain joins TRBV24-1 to TRBJ2-7, with TRBD1 as a possible D gene (5 bases). Germline CDR1 reads KGHDR; CDR2 reads SFDVKD. Trimming left V 5 bases short and J 2 bases short, with 15 bases between. The CDR3 has 15 amino acids. CDR3 DNA sequence: TGTGCCACCAGTGGATCCGACAGTCTAGCCTACGAGCAGTACTTC. It specifies CATSGSDSLAYEQYF.

The V and J genes are TRBV12-3 or TRBV12-4 and TRBJ2-3; weak D call: TRBD2 (6 bases). CDR3 length: 16 residues. V gave up 6 bases and J gave up 1 base, with 17 bases separating them. Written as DNA, the CDR3 is TGTGCCAGCAGGTTCCGTAACGGAGGGGGCACAGATACGCAGTATTTT. Amino acid sequence: CASRFRNGGGTDTQYF.